What follows are 14 T cell receptor beta chains derived from one specimen sequenced in a study of cytomegalovirus exposure and HLA in healthy donors (dated by TCRdb to 2015 to 2018). The library was produced with the immunoSEQ multiplex PCR assay. For the multiplex PCR, a mixture combining 60 forward primers for TCR Vbeta segments and 13 reverse primers for TCR Jbeta segments was used. TCRdb mirrors the immuneACCESS table, restricted to in-frame sequences. Some clones are absent from its copies; in checked studies, under half trace to an unresolved V gene, and the reason for the others is unknown. Present in this sample are about 94,000 clones, 50% to 75% of which were seen just once. The ten largest clones capture about 3.9% of the sample. The sample comprised PBMCs. The origin of the receptors is a man aged 25 to 45 in good health and CMV-seronegative.

This chain links TRBV5-4 with TRBJ2-7; D gene unclear. This CDR3 region has 12 residues. Trimming pared 2 bases from V and 6 bases from J, leaving 9 bases between. Germline loops: CDR1 SGHNT, CDR2 YYREEE (reference sequence). The DNA for the CDR3 is TGTGCCAGCAGCTTTCTACAGCTCGAGCAGTACTTC. The encoded protein is CASSFLQLEQYF.

The J gene is TRBJ2-7, the V gene TRBV5-6; 10 bases align to TRBD1. Germline-derived CDR1 and CDR2 are SGHDT and YYEEEE. This CDR3 region has 14 residues. J was trimmed by 7 bases and V by 4 bases; bases with no gene match: 8. The CDR3 protein is CASSIDRGRGEQYF. CDR3 coding DNA: TGTGCCAGCAGCATCGACAGGGGGCGCGGGGAGCAGTACTTC.

The chain links TRBV2 to TRBJ2-5, with 10 bases that match TRBD1. The CDR3 is 15 residues long. The germline V gene encodes CDR1 SNHLY and CDR2 FYNNEI. Trimming removed 3 bases from V and 7 bases from J; junction bases left unmatched: 8. As DNA, the CDR3 is TGTGCCAGCAGTGACCTCCGGGACAGGGGTGCGACCCAGTACTTC. Translation gives CASSDLRDRGATQYF.

The chain couples TRBV7-3 to TRBJ2-5; 16 nucleotides line up with TRBD2. Trimming cost V 2 bases and J 5 bases; bases outside gene matches: 5. This CDR3 is built from 17 residues. Germline V gene lookup returns CDR1 SGHTA and CDR2 FQGTGA. CDR3 nucleotide sequence: TGTGCCAGCAGCTTAGGGACTAGCGGGGGGGCCGGGGAGACCCAGTACTTC. Residues: CASSLGTSGGAGETQYF. The variable domain in full, with the rest retrieved from reference TRBV7-3 and TRBJ2-5, is GAGVSQTPSNKVTEKGKYVELRCDPISGHTALYWYRQSLGQGPEFLIYFQGTGAADDSGLPNDRFFAVRPEGSVSTLKIQRTERGDSAVYLCASSLGTSGGAGETQYFGPGTRLLVL.

J is TRBJ2-5 and V is TRBV5-8; 10 bases line up with TRBD1. The J call could be wrong; TRBJ2-7 is a better fit for the DNA end. The CDR3 extends over 13 amino acids. Germline values: CDR1 SGHTS, CDR2 YDEGEE. CDR3 bases: TGTGCCAGCAGTGGACAGGGGGACTACGAGCAGTACTTC. It translates to CASSGQGDYEQYF.

This chain joins TRBV2 and TRBJ2-7; possible D gene TRBD1, 5 bases. From germline, CDR1 is SNHLY and CDR2 FYNNEI. Trimming pared 2 bases from V and 3 bases from J, leaving 8 bases between. This CDR3 region has 13 residues. The CDR3 DNA reads as TGTGCCAGCAGTGAACGACAGAACTACGAGCAGTACTTC. It yields the protein CASSERQNYEQYF.

Here the CDR3 reads CASSGRLAGKQTQYF. CDR3 in DNA: TGCGCCAGCAGTGGACGACTAGCGGGAAAACAGACCCAGTACTTC. The chain joins TRBV10-1 to TRBJ2-5; TRBD2 agrees at 11 bases. This CDR3 has 15 amino acids. In germline, CDR1 is WNHNN, CDR2 SYGVQD (reference sequence). V gave up 4 bases and J gave up 6 bases; unmatched junction bases: 7.

This sequence joins TRBV9 and TRBJ2-5, with 9 positions matching TRBD1. Germline V gives CDR1 SGDLS, CDR2 YYNGEE. Trimming cost V 3 bases and J 11 bases; bases outside gene matches: 17. CDR3 length: 16 residues. CDR3 DNA: TGTGCCAGCAGCGAGGCTCCGGGACAGGGATTAAGGGAGCAGTACTTC. Translation: CASSEAPGQGLREQYF.

This chain uses TRBV27 with TRBJ2-7; a possible D gene is TRBD1 (6 bases). In germline, CDR1 is MNHEY, CDR2 SMNVEV (reference sequence). The CDR3 runs 14 residues. Trimming cost V 4 bases and J 0 bases, with 10 bases left between them. CDR3: CASSWQGRSYEQYF. CDR3 in DNA: TGTGCCAGCAGTTGGCAGGGGCGCTCCTACGAGCAGTACTTC.

By frequency in the sample, this clone is large. The chain joins TRBV7-9 to TRBJ2-1, with 13 bases aligning to TRBD2. This CDR3 is 15 amino acids long. The V segment lost 5 bases and the J segment 6 bases; nucleotides outside the gene matches: 4. CDR1 and CDR2 (germline): SEHNR, FQNEAQ (reference sequence). CDR3 region: CASSKLAGGINEQFF. The CDR3 region has the DNA TGTGCCAGCAGCAAACTAGCGGGAGGGATCAATGAGCAGTTCTTC.

The chain joins TRBV25-1 to TRBJ2-5, with D perhaps TRBD2 (5 bases). Trimming shortened V by 6 bases and J by 1 base, and 6 bases separated the two germline ends. Looked up from germline, CDR1 is MGHDK and CDR2 is SYGVNS. The CDR3 consists of 12 residues. The CDR3 bases are TGTGCCAGCAGCGGGGTCCAAGAGACCCAGTACTTC. Its protein is CASSGVQETQYF.

The genes are TRBV20-1 and TRBJ1-2; D is undetermined. The CDR3 has 10 residues. The ends were cut back, 7 bases at V and 2 bases at J, with 5 bases in the middle. Germline lookup yields CDR1 DFQATT and CDR2 SNEGSKA (reference sequence). CDR3: CSGQNYGYTF. The CDR3 DNA reads as TGCAGTGGTCAAAACTATGGCTACACCTTC.

The chain couples TRBV7-3 to TRBJ2-5; 9 positions agree with TRBD2. V shed 5 bases, J shed 5 bases, and the junction held 9 bases outside the gene matches. Germline CDR1 is SGHTA and CDR2 is FQGTGA. This CDR3 has 15 amino acids. The CDR3 loop reads CASSRSGTSTETQYF. In DNA form, the CDR3 reads TGTGCCAGCAGCAGGTCCGGGACTAGCACGGAGACCCAGTACTTC.

This chain uses TRBV4-2 with TRBJ2-5, with 10 bases identical to TRBD2. V trimming: 0 bases; J trimming: 3 bases; junction bases outside the gene matches: 4. The germline V gene has CDR1 LGHNA and CDR2 YNFKEQ. The CDR3 loop spans 16 amino acids. The CDR3 sequence: CASSQDLAGAEETQYF. CDR3 coding DNA: TGTGCCAGCAGCCAAGATCTAGCGGGGGCCGAAGAGACCCAGTACTTC.